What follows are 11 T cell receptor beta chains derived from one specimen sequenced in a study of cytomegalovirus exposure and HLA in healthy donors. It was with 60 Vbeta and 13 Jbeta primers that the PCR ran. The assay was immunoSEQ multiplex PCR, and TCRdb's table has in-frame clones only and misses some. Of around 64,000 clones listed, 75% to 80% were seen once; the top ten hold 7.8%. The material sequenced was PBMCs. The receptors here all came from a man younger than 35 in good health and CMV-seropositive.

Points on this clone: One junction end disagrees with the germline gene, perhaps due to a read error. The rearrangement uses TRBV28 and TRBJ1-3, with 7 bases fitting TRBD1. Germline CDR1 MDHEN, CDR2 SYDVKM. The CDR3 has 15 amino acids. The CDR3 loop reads CASSLRTGTGSTIYF. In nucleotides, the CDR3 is TGTGCCAGCAGTCTCCGGACAGGAACGGGAAGCACCATATATTTT.

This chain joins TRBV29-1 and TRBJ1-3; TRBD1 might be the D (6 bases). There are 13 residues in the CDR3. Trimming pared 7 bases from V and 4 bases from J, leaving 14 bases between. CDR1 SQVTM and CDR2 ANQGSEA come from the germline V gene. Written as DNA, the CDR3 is TGCAGCGCCATGGACAGTATCGGAAACACCATATATTTT. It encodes CSAMDSIGNTIYF. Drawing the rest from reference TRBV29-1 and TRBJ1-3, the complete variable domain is SAVISQKPSRDICQRGTSLTIQCQVDSQVTMMFWYRQQPGQSLTLIATANQGSEATYESGFVIDKFPISRPNLTFSTLTVSNMSPEDSSIYLCSAMDSIGNTIYFGEGSWLTVV.

The CDR3 DNA follows: TGTGCCAGCAGACCCCATACAGGGGCGAACACTGAAGCTTTCTTT. Protein: CASRPHTGANTEAFF. The V call is TRBV6-6, the J call TRBJ1-1, with 7 bases aligning to TRBD1. This CDR3 has 15 residues. With 6 bases clipped from V and 1 base from J, the junction kept 8 bases outside the gene matches. Per germline, CDR1 MNHNY and CDR2 SVGAGI (reference sequence).

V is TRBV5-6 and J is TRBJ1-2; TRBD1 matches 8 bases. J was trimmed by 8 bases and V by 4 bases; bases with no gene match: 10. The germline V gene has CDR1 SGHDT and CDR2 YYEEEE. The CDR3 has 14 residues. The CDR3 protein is CASSPTDRVEGYTF. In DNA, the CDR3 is TGTGCCAGCAGCCCGACGGACAGGGTAGAGGGCTACACCTTC.

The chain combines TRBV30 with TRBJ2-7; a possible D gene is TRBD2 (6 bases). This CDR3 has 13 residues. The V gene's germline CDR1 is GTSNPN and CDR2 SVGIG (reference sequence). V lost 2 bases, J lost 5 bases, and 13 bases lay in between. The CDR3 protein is CAWSRVLANEQYF. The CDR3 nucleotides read TGTGCCTGGAGTCGAGTCCTAGCGAACGAGCAGTACTTC.

CDR3 bases: TGTGCCAGCAGTCCTGGGGCCCAATTTTTCTATGGCTACACCTTC. Translated: CASSPGAQFFYGYTF. This chain connects TRBV7-2 to TRBJ1-2; D might be TRBD1 (5 bases). The V end lost 6 bases, the J end lost 4 bases, and 18 bases lay between the germline ends. CDR1 and CDR2 (germline): SGHTA, FQGNSA. The CDR3 is 15 amino acids.

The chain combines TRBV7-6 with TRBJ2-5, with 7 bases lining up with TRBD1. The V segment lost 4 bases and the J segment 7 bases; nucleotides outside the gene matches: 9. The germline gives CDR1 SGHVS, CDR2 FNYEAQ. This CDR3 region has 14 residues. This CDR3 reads CASSSIDRDRTQYF. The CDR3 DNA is TGTGCCAGCAGCTCCATCGACAGGGACAGGACCCAGTACTTC.

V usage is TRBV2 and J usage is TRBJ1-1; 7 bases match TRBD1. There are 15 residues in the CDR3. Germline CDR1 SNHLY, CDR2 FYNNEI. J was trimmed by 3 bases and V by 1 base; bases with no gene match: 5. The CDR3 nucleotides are TGTGCCAGCAGTGAAGACCGGGACAGTGACACTGAAGCTTTCTTT. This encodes CASSEDRDSDTEAFF.

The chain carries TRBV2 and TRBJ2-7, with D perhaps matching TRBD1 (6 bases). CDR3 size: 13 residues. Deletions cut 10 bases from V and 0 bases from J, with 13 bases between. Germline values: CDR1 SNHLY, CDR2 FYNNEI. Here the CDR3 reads CATDRDNSYEQYF. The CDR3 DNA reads TGTGCCACCGACCGGGACAACTCCTACGAGCAGTACTTC.

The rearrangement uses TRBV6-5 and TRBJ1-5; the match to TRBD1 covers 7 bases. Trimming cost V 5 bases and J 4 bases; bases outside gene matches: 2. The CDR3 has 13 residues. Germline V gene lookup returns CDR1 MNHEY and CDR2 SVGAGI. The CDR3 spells CASSVQGNQPQHF. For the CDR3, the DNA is TGTGCCAGCAGTGTACAGGGGAATCAGCCCCAGCATTTT.

CDR3 loop: CAISESRGSLNTEAFF. The CDR3 DNA follows: TGTGCCATCAGTGAGTCTCGGGGGAGTTTGAACACTGAAGCTTTCTTT. The V call is TRBV10-3, the J call TRBJ1-1; possibly TRBD1 for D (5 bases). Germline V lookup: CDR1 ENHRY, CDR2 SYGVKD. V lost 0 bases and J 0 bases, leaving 11 bases between the germline ends. The CDR3 has 16 residues.